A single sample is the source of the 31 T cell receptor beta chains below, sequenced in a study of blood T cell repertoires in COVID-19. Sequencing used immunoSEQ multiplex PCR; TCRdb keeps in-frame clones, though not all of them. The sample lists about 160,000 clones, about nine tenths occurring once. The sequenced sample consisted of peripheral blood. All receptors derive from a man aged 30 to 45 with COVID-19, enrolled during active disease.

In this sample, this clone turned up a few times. The DNA for the CDR3 is TGTGCCAGTACTTTTTCCGGACAGGGGTCGCATGGCTACACCTTC. This gives the protein CASTFSGQGSHGYTF. This chain uses TRBV14 with TRBJ1-2; 9 positions agree with TRBD1. Germline CDR1 reads SGHDN; CDR2 reads FVKESK. This CDR3 comprises 15 residues. V was clipped by 9 bases and J by 6 bases; unmatched bases: 14.

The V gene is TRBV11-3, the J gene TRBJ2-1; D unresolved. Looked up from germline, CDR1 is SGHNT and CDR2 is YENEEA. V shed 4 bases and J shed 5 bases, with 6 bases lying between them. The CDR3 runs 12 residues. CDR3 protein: CASSSNDNEQFF. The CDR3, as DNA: TGTGCCAGCAGCTCAAATGACAATGAGCAGTTCTTC.

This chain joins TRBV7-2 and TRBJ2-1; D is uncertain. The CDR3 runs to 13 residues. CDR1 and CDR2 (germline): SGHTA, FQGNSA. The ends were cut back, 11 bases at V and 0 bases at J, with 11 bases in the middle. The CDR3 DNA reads TGTGCCTCCCTACTGAGCTCCTACAATGAGCAGTTCTTC. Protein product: CASLLSSYNEQFF.

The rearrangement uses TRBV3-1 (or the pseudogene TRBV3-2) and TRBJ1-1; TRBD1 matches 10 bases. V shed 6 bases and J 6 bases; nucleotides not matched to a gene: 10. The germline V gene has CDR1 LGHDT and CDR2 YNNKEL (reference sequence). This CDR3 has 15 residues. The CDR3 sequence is CASRSTGGGIAEAFF. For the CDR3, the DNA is TGTGCCAGCAGGTCGACAGGGGGCGGTATCGCTGAAGCTTTCTTT.

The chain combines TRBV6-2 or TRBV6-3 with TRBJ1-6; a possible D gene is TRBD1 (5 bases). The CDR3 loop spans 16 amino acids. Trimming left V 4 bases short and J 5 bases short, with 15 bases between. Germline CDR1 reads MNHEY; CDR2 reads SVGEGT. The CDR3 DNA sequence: TGTGCCAGCAGTTCAAGATCAGGGATCGATAATTCACCCCTCCACTTT. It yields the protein CASSSRSGIDNSPLHF.

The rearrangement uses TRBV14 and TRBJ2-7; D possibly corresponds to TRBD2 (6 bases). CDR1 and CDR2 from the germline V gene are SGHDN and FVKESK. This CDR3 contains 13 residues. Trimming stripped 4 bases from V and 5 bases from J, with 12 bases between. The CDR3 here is CASSPGTGNEQYF. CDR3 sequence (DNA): TGTGCCAGCAGCCCCGGGACTGGGAACGAGCAGTACTTC.

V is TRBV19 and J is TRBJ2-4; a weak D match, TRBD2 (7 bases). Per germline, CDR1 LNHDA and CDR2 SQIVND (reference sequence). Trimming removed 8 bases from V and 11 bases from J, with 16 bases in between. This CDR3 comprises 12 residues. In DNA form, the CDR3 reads TGTGCCAGTGGGGGCAGGGAGGGAGTTCAGTACTTC. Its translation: CASGGREGVQYF.

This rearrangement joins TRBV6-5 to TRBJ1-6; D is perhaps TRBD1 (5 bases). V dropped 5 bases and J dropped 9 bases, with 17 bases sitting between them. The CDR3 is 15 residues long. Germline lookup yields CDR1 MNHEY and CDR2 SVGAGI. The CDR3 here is CASSRVRVIGSPLHF. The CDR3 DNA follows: TGTGCCAGCAGTCGTGTCAGGGTCATTGGTTCACCCCTCCACTTT.

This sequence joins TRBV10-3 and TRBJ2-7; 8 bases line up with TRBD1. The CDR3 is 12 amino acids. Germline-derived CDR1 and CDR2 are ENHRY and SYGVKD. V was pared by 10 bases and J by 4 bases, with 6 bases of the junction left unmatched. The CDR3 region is CATRQGTYEQYF. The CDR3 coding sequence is TGTGCCACCCGACAGGGGACTTACGAGCAGTACTTC.

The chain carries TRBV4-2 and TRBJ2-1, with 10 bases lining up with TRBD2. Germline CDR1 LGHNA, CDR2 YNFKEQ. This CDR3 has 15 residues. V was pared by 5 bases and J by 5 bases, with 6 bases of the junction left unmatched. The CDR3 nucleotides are TGTGCCAGCAGCGCCCTAGCGGGGGCTAACAATGAGCAGTTCTTC. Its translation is CASSALAGANNEQFF.

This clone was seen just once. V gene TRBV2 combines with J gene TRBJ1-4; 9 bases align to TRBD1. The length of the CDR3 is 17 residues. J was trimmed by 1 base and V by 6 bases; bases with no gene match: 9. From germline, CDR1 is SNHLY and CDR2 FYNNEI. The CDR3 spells CASRNPGTGRTNEKLFF. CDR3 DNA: TGTGCCAGCAGGAACCCCGGGACAGGGAGAACTAATGAAAAACTGTTTTTT.

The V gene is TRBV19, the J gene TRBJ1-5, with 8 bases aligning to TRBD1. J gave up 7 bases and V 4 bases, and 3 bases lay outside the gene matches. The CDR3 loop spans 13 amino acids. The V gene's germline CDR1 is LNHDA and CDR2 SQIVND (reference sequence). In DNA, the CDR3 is TGTGCCAGTAGTAAACAGGGGGGACAGCCCCAGCATTTT. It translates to CASSKQGGQPQHF.

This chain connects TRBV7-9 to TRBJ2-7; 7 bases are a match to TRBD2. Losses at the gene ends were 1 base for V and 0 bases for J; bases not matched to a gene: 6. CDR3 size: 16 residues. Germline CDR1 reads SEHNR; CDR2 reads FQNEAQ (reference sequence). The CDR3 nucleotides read TGTGCCAGCAGCTTAGGACACGGCGGGAGCTCCTACGAGCAGTACTTC. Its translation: CASSLGHGGSSYEQYF.

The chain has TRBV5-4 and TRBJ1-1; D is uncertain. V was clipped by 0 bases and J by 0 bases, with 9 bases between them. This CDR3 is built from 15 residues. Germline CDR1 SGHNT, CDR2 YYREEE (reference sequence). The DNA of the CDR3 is TGTGCCAGCAGCTTGGCCCACAATCTGAACACTGAAGCTTTCTTT. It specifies CASSLAHNLNTEAFF.

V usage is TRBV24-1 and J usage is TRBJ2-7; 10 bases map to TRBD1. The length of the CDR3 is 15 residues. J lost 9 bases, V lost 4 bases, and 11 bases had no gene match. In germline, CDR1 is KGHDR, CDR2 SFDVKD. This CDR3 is CATSDPRTGGVVQYF. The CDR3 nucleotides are TGTGCCACCAGTGACCCAAGGACAGGGGGAGTGGTGCAGTACTTC.

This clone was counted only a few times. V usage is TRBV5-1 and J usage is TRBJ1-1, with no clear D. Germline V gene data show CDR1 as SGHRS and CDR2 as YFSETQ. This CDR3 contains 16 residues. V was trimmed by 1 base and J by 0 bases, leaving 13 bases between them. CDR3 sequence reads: CASSLFVSDMNTEAFF. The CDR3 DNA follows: TGCGCCAGCAGCTTGTTTGTCAGTGACATGAACACTGAAGCTTTCTTT.

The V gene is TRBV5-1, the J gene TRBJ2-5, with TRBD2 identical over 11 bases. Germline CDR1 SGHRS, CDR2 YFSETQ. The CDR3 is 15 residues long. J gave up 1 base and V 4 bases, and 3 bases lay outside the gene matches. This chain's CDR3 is CASSPGLAVQETQYF. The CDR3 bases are TGCGCCAGCAGCCCGGGACTAGCGGTCCAAGAGACCCAGTACTTC.

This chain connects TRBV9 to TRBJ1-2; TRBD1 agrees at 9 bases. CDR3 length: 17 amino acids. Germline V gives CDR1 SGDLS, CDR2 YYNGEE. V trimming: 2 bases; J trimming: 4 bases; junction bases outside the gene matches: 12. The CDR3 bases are TGTGCCAGCAGCGTTACGTATAGGACAGGGGAGGCCTATGGCTACACCTTC. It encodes CASSVTYRTGEAYGYTF.

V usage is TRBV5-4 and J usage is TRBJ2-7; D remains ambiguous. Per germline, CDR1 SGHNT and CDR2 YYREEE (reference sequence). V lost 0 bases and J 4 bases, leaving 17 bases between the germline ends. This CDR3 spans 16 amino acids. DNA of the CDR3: TGTGCCAGCAGCTTGGACCGGTCGGTATTACCATACGAGCAGTACTTC. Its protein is CASSLDRSVLPYEQYF.

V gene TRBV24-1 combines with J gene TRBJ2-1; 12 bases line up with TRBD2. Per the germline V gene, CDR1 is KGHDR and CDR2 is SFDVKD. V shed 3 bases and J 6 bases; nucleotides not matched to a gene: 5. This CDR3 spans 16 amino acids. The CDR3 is CATSDIRLAGVNEQFF. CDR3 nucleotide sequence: TGTGCCACCAGTGATATTAGACTAGCGGGAGTCAATGAGCAGTTCTTC.

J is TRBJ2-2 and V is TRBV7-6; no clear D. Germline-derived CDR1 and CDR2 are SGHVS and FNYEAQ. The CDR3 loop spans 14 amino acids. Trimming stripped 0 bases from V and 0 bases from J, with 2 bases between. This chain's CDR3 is CASSLAANTGELFF. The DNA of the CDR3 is TGTGCCAGCAGCTTAGCCGCGAACACCGGGGAGCTGTTTTTT.

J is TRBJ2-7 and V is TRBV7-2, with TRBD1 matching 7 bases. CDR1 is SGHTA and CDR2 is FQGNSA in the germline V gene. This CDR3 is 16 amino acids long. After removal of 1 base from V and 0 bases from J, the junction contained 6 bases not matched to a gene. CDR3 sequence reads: CASSLEGTDFSYEQYF. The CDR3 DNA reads TGTGCCAGCAGCTTAGAGGGGACAGACTTCTCCTACGAGCAGTACTTC.

The CDR3 spells CASSQGTSGSETQYF. The CDR3 DNA follows: TGCGCCAGCAGCCAAGGGACTAGCGGGAGTGAGACCCAGTACTTC. The chain is built from TRBV4-3 and TRBJ2-5; 13 bases align to TRBD2. The V segment lost 1 base and the J segment 5 bases; nucleotides outside the gene matches: 1. Germline V gene sequence: CDR1 LGHNA, CDR2 YSLEER. This CDR3 is 15 amino acids long.

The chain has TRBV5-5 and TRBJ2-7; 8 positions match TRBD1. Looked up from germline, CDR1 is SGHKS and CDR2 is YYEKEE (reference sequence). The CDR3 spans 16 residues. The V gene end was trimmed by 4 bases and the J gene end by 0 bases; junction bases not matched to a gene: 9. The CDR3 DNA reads TGTGCCAGCAGCCCGTCAGGGGGCTTTTTCTCCTACGAGCAGTACTTC. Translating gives CASSPSGGFFSYEQYF.

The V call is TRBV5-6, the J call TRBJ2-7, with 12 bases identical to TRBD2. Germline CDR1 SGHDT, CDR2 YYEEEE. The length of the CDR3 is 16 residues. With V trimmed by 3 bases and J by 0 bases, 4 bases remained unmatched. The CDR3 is CASSSTSGGYSYEQYF. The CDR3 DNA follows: TGTGCCAGCAGCTCTACTAGCGGGGGGTACTCCTACGAGCAGTACTTC.

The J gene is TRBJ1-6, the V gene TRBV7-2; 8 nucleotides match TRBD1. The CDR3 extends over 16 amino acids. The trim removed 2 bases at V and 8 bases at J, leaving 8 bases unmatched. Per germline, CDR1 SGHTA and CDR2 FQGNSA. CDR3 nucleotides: TGTGCCAGCAGCTTATATAGGACAGGGACGGATTCACCCCTCCACTTT. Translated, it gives CASSLYRTGTDSPLHF.

The CDR3 region is CSVGPTGGRITEAFF. The DNA for the CDR3 is TGCAGCGTGGGGCCGACAGGGGGAAGAATCACTGAAGCTTTCTTT. The chain uses TRBV29-1 and TRBJ1-1, with TRBD1 matching 9 bases. Germline V gene sequence: CDR1 SQVTM, CDR2 ANQGSEA. J was trimmed by 4 bases and V by 6 bases; bases with no gene match: 12. CDR3 length: 15 residues.

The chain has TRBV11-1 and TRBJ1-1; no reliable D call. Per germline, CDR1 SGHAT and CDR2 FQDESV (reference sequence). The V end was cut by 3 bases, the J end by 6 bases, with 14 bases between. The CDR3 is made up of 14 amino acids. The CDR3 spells CASSFVGGKAEAFF. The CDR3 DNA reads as TGTGCCAGCAGCTTCGTGGGAGGGAAGGCTGAAGCTTTCTTT.

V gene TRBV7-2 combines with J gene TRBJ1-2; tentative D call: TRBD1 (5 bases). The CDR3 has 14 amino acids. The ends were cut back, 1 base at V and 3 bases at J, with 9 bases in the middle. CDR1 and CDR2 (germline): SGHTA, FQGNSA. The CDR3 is CASSLEGRDYGYTF. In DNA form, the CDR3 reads TGTGCCAGCAGCTTAGAGGGCAGGGACTATGGCTACACCTTC.

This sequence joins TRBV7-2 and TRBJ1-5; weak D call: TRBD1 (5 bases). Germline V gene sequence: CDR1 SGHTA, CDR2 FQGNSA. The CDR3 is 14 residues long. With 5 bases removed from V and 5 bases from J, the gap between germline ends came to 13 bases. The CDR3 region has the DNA TGTGCCAGCAGCCCCGACAGCGGGGATCAGCCCCAGCATTTT. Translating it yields CASSPDSGDQPQHF.

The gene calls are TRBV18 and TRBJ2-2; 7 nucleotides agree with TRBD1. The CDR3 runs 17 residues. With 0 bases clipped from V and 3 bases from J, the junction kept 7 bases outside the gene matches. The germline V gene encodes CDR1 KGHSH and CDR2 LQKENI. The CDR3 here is CASSPPRQGVDTGELFF. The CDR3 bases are TGTGCCAGCTCACCACCGAGGCAGGGGGTGGACACCGGGGAGCTGTTTTTT.